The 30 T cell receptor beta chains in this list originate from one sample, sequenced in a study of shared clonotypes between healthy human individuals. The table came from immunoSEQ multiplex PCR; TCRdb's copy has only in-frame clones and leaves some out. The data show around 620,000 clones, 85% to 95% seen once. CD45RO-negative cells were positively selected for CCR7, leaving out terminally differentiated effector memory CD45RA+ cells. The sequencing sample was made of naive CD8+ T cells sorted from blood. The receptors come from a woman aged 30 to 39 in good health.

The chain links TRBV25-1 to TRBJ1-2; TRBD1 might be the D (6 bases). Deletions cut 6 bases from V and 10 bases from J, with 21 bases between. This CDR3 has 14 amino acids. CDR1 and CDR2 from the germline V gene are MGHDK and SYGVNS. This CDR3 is CASRPPGQPGAYTF. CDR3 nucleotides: TGTGCCAGCAGACCTCCCGGGCAGCCGGGGGCCTACACCTTC.

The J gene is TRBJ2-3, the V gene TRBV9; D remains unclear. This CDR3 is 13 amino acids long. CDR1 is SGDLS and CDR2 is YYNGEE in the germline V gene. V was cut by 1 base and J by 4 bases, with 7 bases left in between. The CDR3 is CASSVYLADTQYF. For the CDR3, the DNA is TGTGCCAGCAGCGTATACCTCGCAGATACGCAGTATTTT.

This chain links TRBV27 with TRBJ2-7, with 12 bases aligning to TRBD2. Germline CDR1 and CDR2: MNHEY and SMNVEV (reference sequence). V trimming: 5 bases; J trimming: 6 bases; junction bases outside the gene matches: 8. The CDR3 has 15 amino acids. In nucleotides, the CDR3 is TGTGCCAGCAGTCGCCTAGCGGGAGGGCCCCTCGAGCAGTACTTC. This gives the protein CASSRLAGGPLEQYF.

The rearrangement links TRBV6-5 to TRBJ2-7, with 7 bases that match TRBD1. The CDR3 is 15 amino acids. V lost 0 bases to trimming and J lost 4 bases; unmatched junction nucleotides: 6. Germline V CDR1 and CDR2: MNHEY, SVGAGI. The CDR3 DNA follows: TGTGCCAGCAGTTACTCGACAGGGTTCGGGTACGAGCAGTACTTC. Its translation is CASSYSTGFGYEQYF.

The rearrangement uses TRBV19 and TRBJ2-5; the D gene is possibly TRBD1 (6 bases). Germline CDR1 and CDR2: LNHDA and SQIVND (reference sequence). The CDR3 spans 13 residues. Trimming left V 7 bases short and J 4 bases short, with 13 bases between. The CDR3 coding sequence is TGTGCCAGTATTGAGACAGGAGGAGAGACCCAGTACTTC. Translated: CASIETGGETQYF.

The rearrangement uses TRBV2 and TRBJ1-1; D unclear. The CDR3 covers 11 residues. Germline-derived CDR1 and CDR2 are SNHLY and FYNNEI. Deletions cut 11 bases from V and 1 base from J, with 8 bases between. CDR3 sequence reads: CAGPKNTEAFF. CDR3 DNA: TGTGCCGGCCCAAAGAACACTGAAGCTTTCTTT.

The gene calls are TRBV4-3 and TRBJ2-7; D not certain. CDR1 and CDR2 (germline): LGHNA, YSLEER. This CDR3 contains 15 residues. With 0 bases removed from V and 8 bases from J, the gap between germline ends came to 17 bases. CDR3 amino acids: CASSQDAALQRQQYF. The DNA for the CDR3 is TGCGCCAGCAGCCAAGACGCGGCTCTTCAGAGGCAGCAGTACTTC.

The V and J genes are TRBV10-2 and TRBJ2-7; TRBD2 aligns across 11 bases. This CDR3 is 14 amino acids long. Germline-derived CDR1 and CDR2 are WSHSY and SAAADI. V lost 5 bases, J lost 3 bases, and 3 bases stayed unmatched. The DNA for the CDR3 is TGCGCCAGCAGTCCAGGGACTAGCGGCTACGAGCAGTACTTC. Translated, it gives CASSPGTSGYEQYF.

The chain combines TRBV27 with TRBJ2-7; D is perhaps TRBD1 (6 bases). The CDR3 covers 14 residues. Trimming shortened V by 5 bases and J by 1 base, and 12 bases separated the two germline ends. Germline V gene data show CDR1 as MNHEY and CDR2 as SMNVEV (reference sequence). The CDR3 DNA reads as TGTGCCAGCAGTAGGGCAGGGGCGTCCTACGAGCAGTACTTC. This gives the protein CASSRAGASYEQYF.

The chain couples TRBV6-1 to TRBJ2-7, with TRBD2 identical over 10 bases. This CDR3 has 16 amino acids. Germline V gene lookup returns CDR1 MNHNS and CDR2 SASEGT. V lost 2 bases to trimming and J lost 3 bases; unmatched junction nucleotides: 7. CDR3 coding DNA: TGTGCCAGCAGTGAATTGGCTAGCGGGAGTTTCTACGAGCAGTACTTC. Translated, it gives CASSELASGSFYEQYF.

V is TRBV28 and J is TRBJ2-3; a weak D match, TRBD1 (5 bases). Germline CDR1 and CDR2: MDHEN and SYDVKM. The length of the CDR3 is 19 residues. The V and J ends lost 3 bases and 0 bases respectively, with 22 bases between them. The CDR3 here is CASSFVWGRRTSSTDTQYF. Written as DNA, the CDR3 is TGTGCCAGCAGTTTCGTGTGGGGCCGCAGGACCTCTAGCACAGATACGCAGTATTTT. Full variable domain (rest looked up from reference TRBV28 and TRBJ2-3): DVKVTQSSRYLVKRTGEKVFLECVQDMDHENMFWYRQDPGLGLRLIYFSYDVKMKEKGDIPEGYSVSREKKERFSLILESASTNQTSMYLCASSFVWGRRTSSTDTQYFGPGTRLTVL.

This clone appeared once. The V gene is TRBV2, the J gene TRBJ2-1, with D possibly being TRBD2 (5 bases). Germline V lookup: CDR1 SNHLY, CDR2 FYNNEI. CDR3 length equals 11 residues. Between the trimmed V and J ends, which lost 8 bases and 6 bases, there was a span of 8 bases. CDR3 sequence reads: CASRGSNEQFF. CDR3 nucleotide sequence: TGTGCCAGCCGTGGGAGCAATGAGCAGTTCTTC.

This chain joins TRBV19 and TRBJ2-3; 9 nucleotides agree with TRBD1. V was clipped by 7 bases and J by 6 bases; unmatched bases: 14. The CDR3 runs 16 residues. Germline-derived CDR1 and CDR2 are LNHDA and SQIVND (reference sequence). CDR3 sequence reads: CASNPGPGTGLDTQYF. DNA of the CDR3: TGTGCCAGTAACCCGGGTCCCGGGACAGGGTTGGATACGCAGTATTTT.

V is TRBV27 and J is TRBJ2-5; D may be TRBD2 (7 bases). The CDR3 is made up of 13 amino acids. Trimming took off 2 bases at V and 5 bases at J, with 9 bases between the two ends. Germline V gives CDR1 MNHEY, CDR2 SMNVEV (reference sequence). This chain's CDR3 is CASSLRGGETQYF. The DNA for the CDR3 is TGTGCCAGCAGTTTAAGGGGGGGGGAGACCCAGTACTTC.

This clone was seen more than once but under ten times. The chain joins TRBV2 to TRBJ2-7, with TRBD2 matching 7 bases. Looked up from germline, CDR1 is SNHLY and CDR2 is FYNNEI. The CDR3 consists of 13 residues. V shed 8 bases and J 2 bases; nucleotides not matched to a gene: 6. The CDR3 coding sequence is TGTGCCAGCGCAGGGAGCGGGACCTACGAGCAGTACTTC. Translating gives CASAGSGTYEQYF.

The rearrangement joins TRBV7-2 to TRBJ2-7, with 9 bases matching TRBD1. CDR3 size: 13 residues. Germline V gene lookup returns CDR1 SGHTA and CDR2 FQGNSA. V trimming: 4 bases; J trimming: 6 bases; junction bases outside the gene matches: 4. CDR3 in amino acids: CASSYTGGGEQYF. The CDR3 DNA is TGTGCCAGCAGCTATACAGGGGGCGGCGAGCAGTACTTC.

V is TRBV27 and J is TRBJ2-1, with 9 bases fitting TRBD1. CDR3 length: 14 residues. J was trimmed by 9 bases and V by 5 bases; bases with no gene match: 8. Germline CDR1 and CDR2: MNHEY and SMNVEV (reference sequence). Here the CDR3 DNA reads TGTGCCAGCAGTCCCGGGACAGGGTTAGTTGAGCAGTTCTTC. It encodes CASSPGTGLVEQFF.

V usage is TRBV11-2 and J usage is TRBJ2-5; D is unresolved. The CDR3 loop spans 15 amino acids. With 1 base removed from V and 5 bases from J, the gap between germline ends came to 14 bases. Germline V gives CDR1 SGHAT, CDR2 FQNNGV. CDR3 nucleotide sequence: TGTGCCAGCAGCTTAGCCCCCTGGGCAAGGGAGACCCAGTACTTC. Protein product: CASSLAPWARETQYF.

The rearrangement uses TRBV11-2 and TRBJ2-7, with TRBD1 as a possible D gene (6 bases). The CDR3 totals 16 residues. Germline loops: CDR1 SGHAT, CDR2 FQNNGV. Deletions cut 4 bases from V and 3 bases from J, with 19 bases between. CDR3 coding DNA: TGTGCCAGCAGCTCCCTTAGGACAGACGAGGGCTACGAGCAGTACTTC. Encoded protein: CASSSLRTDEGYEQYF.

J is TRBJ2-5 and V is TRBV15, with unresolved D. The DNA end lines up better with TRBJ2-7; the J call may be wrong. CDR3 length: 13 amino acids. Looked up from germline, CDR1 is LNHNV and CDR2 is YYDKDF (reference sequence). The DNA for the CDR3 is TGTGCCACCCTAGACTTGCTCTCCTACGAGCAGTACTTC. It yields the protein CATLDLLSYEQYF.

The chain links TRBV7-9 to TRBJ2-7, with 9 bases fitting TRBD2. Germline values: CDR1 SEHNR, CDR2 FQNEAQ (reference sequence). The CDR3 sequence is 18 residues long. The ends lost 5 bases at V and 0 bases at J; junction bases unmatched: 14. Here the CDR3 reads CASSPGGASGVSSYEQYF. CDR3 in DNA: TGTGCCAGCAGCCCTGGGGGGGCTAGCGGGGTAAGCTCCTACGAGCAGTACTTC.

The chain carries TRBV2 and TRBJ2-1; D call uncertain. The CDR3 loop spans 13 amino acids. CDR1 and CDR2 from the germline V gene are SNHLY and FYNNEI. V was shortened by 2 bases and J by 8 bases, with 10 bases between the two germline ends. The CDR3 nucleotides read TGTGCCAGCAGTGAAAACCGTCGCGATGAGCAGTTCTTC. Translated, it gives CASSENRRDEQFF.

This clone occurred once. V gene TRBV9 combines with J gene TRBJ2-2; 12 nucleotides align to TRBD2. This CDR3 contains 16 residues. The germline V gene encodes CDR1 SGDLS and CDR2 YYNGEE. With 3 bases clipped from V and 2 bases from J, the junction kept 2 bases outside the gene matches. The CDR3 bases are TGTGCCAGCAGCGACGGACTAGCGGGAAACACCGGGGAGCTGTTTTTT. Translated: CASSDGLAGNTGELFF.

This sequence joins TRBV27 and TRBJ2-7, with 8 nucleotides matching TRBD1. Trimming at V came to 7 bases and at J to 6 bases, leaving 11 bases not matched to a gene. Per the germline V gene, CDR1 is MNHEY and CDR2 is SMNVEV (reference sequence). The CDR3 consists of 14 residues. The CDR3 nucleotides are TGTGCCAGCACCCTAGGACAGGGACAAGGCGAGCAGTACTTC. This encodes CASTLGQGQGEQYF.

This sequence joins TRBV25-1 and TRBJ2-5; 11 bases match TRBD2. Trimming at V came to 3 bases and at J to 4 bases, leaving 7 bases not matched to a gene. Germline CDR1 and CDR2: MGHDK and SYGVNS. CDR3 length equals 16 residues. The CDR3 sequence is CASSDGTSGGGETQYF. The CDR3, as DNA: TGTGCCAGCAGTGATGGGACTAGCGGAGGGGGAGAGACCCAGTACTTC.

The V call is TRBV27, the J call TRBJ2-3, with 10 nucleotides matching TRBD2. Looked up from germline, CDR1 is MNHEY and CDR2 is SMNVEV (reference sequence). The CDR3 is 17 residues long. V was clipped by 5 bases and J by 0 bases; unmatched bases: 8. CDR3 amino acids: CASSRRGLATSTDTQYF. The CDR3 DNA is TGTGCCAGCAGTCGAAGGGGACTAGCGACCAGCACAGATACGCAGTATTTT.

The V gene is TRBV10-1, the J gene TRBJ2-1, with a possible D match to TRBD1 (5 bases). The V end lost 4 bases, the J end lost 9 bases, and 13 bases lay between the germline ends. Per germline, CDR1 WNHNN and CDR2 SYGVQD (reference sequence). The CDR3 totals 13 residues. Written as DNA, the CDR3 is TGCGCCAGCAGTGGGGGCTGGGGAACTGAGCAGTTCTTC. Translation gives CASSGGWGTEQFF.

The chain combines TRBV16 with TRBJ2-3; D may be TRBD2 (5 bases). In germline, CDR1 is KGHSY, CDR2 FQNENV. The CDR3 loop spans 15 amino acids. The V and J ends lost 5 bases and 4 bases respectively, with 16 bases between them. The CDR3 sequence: CASSYTIASPDTQYF. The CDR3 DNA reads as TGTGCCAGCAGCTACACCATAGCGTCCCCAGATACGCAGTATTTT.

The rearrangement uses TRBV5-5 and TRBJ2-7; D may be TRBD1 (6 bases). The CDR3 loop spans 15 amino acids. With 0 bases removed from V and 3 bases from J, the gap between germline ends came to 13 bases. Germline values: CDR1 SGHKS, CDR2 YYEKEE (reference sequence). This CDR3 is CASSLGVRGSYEQYF. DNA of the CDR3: TGTGCCAGCAGCTTGGGTGTCAGGGGAAGCTACGAGCAGTACTTC.

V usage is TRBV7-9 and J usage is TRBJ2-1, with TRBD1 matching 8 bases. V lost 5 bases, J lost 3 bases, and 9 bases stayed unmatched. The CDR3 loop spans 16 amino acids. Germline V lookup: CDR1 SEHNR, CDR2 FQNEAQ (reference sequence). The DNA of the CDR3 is TGTGCCAGCAGCCCCCAGGGGGCAATGTACTACAATGAGCAGTTCTTC. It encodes CASSPQGAMYYNEQFF. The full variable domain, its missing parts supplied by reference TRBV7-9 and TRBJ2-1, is DTGVSQNPRHKITKRGQNVTFRCDPISEHNRLYWYRQTLGQGPEFLTYFQNEAQLEKSRLLSDRFSAERPKGSFSTLEIQRTEQGDSAMYLCASSPQGAMYYNEQFFGPGTRLTVL.